The 16 T cell receptor beta chains given below trace back to one sample, sequenced in a study of beta chain features in type 1 diabetes. cDNA synthesis used the whole RNA isolate, giving expressed TCRB sequences. Assay: immunoSEQ multiplex PCR; the TCRdb copy retains only in-frame clones and omits some. The sample consists of some 400,000 clones, approximately 16% of them appearing once. The sequenced sample consisted of naive CD4+ T cells from blood. These receptors were taken from a woman aged 18 to 35 in good health.

The chain recombines TRBV7-9 with TRBJ2-5, with 13 bases that match TRBD2. Trimming cost V 5 bases and J 3 bases; bases outside gene matches: 3. The CDR3 is made up of 15 amino acids. Germline V CDR1 and CDR2: SEHNR, FQNEAQ (reference sequence). The CDR3 DNA sequence: TGTGCCAGCAGCCCTGGGACTAGCGGGAAAGAGACCCAGTACTTC. Translation gives CASSPGTSGKETQYF.

This clone was seen a handful of times. V gene TRBV30 combines with J gene TRBJ2-3; possibly TRBD1 for D (6 bases). This CDR3 region has 13 residues. With 1 base removed from V and 1 base from J, the gap between germline ends came to 6 bases. Looked up from germline, CDR1 is GTSNPN and CDR2 is SVGIG (reference sequence). CDR3 nucleotide sequence: TGTGCCTGGAGTGGACAGGGCACAGATACGCAGTATTTT. Amino acids: CAWSGQGTDTQYF.

The chain recombines TRBV5-5 with TRBJ2-5, with a tentative D call TRBD1 (5 bases). V was clipped by 3 bases and J by 2 bases, with 11 bases between them. The CDR3 extends over 14 amino acids. The germline CDR1 and CDR2 sequences are SGHKS and YYEKEE (reference sequence). CDR3: CASSYLRGQETQYF. For the CDR3, the DNA is TGTGCCAGCAGCTACCTTAGGGGTCAAGAGACCCAGTACTTC.

The chain recombines TRBV19 with TRBJ2-4, with 7 bases identical to TRBD2. This CDR3 is 14 amino acids long. Trimming cost V 5 bases and J 4 bases; bases outside gene matches: 5. The germline V gene encodes CDR1 LNHDA and CDR2 SQIVND (reference sequence). This CDR3 reads CASSLRGGKNIQYF. The CDR3 DNA follows: TGTGCCAGTAGTCTTCGGGGAGGGAAAAACATTCAGTACTTC.

The chain is built from TRBV7-2 and TRBJ2-5, with TRBD2 identical over 9 bases. J was trimmed by 2 bases and V by 5 bases; bases with no gene match: 12. This CDR3 spans 17 amino acids. Per germline, CDR1 SGHTA and CDR2 FQGNSA. CDR3 residues: CASSPQRLADAQETQYF. The CDR3 nucleotides are TGTGCCAGCAGCCCCCAGCGACTAGCGGACGCTCAAGAGACCCAGTACTTC.

The sample holds a few counts of this clone. The gene calls are TRBV9 and TRBJ1-2; D gene unclear. With 0 bases removed from V and 7 bases from J, the gap between germline ends came to 13 bases. The CDR3 runs 14 residues. The germline V gene encodes CDR1 SGDLS and CDR2 YYNGEE. The CDR3 bases are TGTGCCAGCAGCGTAGCGGCGGCAGCCTTTGGCTACACCTTC. It is translated as CASSVAAAAFGYTF.

This clone occurred a few times. The CDR3 DNA follows: TGCGCCAGCAGCTTGTGGACAGGGGACCCAGCTTTCTTT. This codes for CASSLWTGDPAFF. The chain is built from TRBV5-1 and TRBJ1-1; TRBD1 matches 9 bases. Germline CDR1 is SGHRS and CDR2 is YFSETQ. This CDR3 has 13 amino acids. Losses at the gene ends were 1 base for V and 10 bases for J; bases not matched to a gene: 5.

The chain combines TRBV27 with TRBJ2-1, with D possibly matching TRBD2 (6 bases). CDR3 size: 15 residues. CDR1 is MNHEY, CDR2 SMNVEV, per germline (reference sequence). V was clipped by 6 bases and J by 5 bases, with 17 bases between them. The CDR3 DNA follows: TGTGCCAGCAGCCCTACGGGGGAGTGGAACAATGAGCAGTTCTTC. The encoded protein is CASSPTGEWNNEQFF.

This rearrangement joins TRBV5-8 to TRBJ1-5; no definite D call. V was shortened by 3 bases and J by 4 bases, with 5 bases between the two germline ends. The germline gives CDR1 SGHTS, CDR2 YDEGEE. The CDR3 contains 12 residues. The CDR3 DNA reads TGTGCCAGCAGCTATGTAAATCAGCCCCAGCATTTT. It translates to CASSYVNQPQHF.

V usage is TRBV28 and J usage is TRBJ2-5, with a possible D match to TRBD2 (6 bases). Germline CDR1 and CDR2: MDHEN and SYDVKM. The V gene lost 11 bases and the J gene lost 4 bases, with 8 bases spanning the gap. This CDR3 has 10 amino acids. CDR3 sequence (DNA): TGTGCCGTCGGGGGAGAGACCCAGTACTTC. It translates to CAVGGETQYF.

The V and J genes are TRBV30 and TRBJ2-7; 11 bases match TRBD1. The CDR3 extends over 15 amino acids. Unmatched junction bases numbered 12, after V lost 4 bases and J lost 7 bases. Germline V gene lookup returns CDR1 GTSNPN and CDR2 SVGIG (reference sequence). The CDR3 region has the DNA TGTGCCTGGACCGACCGGGACAGGGGGTTGAAAGAGCAGTACTTC. Translated, it gives CAWTDRDRGLKEQYF.

This clone turned up a few times. This chain uses TRBV10-3 with TRBJ2-1, with no clear D. Germline V gene sequence: CDR1 ENHRY, CDR2 SYGVKD. The V end lost 2 bases, the J end lost 0 bases, and 5 bases lay between the germline ends. There are 14 residues in the CDR3. The CDR3 nucleotides are TGTGCCATCAGTGAGGAGAGCTCCTACAATGAGCAGTTCTTC. Protein sequence: CAISEESSYNEQFF.

This clone was counted between two and nine times. The V gene is TRBV10-3, the J gene TRBJ2-1, with TRBD2 as a possible D gene (6 bases). V lost 4 bases to trimming and J lost 6 bases, with 19 bases between them. There are 16 residues in the CDR3. Germline V gene lookup returns CDR1 ENHRY and CDR2 SYGVKD. This CDR3 is CAISGLVTLGSNEQFF. As DNA, the CDR3 is TGTGCCATCAGTGGACTAGTAACCCTCGGCTCCAATGAGCAGTTCTTC.

Only a few counts were recorded for this clone. The chain combines TRBV29-1 with TRBJ2-1; the match to TRBD1 covers 7 bases. Germline V lookup: CDR1 SQVTM, CDR2 ANQGSEA. V lost 6 bases and J lost 5; bases outside the gene matches: 13. The CDR3 loop spans 15 amino acids. CDR3 in DNA: TGCAGCGTGAGCCCCGACAGGGTCGTCCACAATGAGCAGTTCTTC. This sequence encodes CSVSPDRVVHNEQFF.

This clone has more than one count but fewer than ten. One end of the junction is discordant with germline, which a read error may explain. The rearrangement joins TRBV7-2 to TRBJ2-2; 7 bases match TRBD1. The CDR3 extends over 14 amino acids. CDR1 is SGHTA, CDR2 FQGNSA, per germline. The CDR3 loop is CASTLTGVTGELFF. The CDR3 DNA follows: TGTGCCAGCACCTTAACAGGGGTCACCGGGGAGCTGTTTTTT.

This clone has a handful of counts. This sequence joins TRBV7-2 and TRBJ2-5; 8 bases agree with TRBD2. Losses at the gene ends were 8 bases for V and 5 bases for J; bases not matched to a gene: 10. Germline V gene data show CDR1 as SGHTA and CDR2 as FQGNSA. The CDR3 is 14 amino acids. The CDR3 nucleotides are TGTGCCAGCCTACCGGGAGGGGGTGGGGAGACCCAGTACTTC. Protein: CASLPGGGGETQYF.